These T cell receptor beta chains were read from a single sample in a study of type 1 and type 2 diabetes patients. TCRdb reprocessed the multiplex PCR reads with MiXCR, giving one entry per CDR3 protein. The table has some 250,000 distinct CDR3 sequences, roughly 50% seen once. Sequencing input: peripheral blood mononuclear cells (PBMCs). Source of these receptors: a man aged 18 to 29 with type 2 diabetes. The CDR3 runs from the conserved cysteine through the conserved F or W. Fields, in order: CDR3 length, V gene, J gene, CDR3 protein.

12	TRBV29-1	TRBJ1-1	CSASPQNTEAFF
10	TRBV29-1	TRBJ1-1	CSAGEAEAFF
14	TRBV9	TRBJ1-1	CASSVGSGHTEAFF
17	TRBV7-2	TRBJ2-1	CASSLGFATGDYNEQFF
13	TRBV7-3	TRBJ1-2	CASSTGEIYGYTF
14	TRBV7-8	TRBJ1-1	CASSSQGGNTEAFF
16	TRBV20-1	TRBJ1-3	CSARELGGAAGNTIYF
13	TRBV7-9	TRBJ2-7	CASSPTEGGEQYF
15	TRBV20-1	TRBJ2-2	CSASGRGGFTGELFF
14	TRBV7-7	TRBJ2-5	CASSSTRGTETQYF
17	TRBV27	TRBJ1-2	CASSYPRGPTLNYGYTF
13	TRBV7-2	TRBJ2-5	CASRRLAEETQYF
16	TRBV11-2	TRBJ2-3	CASSFNRGGSTDTQYF
16	TRBV19	TRBJ1-5	CASRTLGAGDGQPQHF
14	TRBV15	TRBJ2-7	CATSRGGASHEQHF
14	TRBV7-9	TRBJ2-3	CASSPTGVTDTQYF
13	TRBV19	TRBJ1-1	CASRDRESTEAFF
16	TRBV6-6	TRBJ2-1	CASSYSRGTAYNEQFF
13	TRBV14	TRBJ2-5	CASSKGGRETQYF
15	TRBV27	TRBJ1-2	CASSQGTAGNYGYTF
12	TRBV5-1	TRBJ2-1	CASSLGNMGQFF
14	TRBV4-1	TRBJ1-6	CASSQVHQDSPLHF
10	TRBV20-1	TRBJ2-1	CSARDGEQFF
13	TRBV7-6	TRBJ2-1	CASSLVGRNEQFF
15	TRBV6-1	TRBJ2-1	CASSEVAGERNEQFF
16	TRBV7-2	TRBJ2-3	CASSFVASGARVAQYF
11	TRBV5-8	TRBJ2-7	CASSLLYERYF
20	TRBV7-9	TRBJ2-6	CASSLPVAGQVVSGANVLTF
15	TRBV11-2	TRBJ2-1	CASSLTGTPYNEQFF
15	TRBV19	TRBJ2-1	CASSMSQGLYNEQFF
14	TRBV19	TRBJ2-7	CASEGSGTRSQQYF
15	TRBV29-1	TRBJ1-1	CSVEGRGAENTEAFF
15	TRBV27	TRBJ2-7	CASSFRSLSPYEQYF
14	TRBV28	TRBJ2-3	CASSLVRDPDTQYF
13	TRBV6-6	TRBJ1-1	CASSPKGSREAFF
15	TRBV19	TRBJ2-6	CASGDGFSGANVLTF
16	TRBV3-1	TRBJ2-3	CASRGIAEASTDTQYF
12	TRBV12-3/TRBV12-4	TRBJ2-3	CADRGLADTQYF
15	TRBV6-2/TRBV6-3	TRBJ2-3	CASSIVGGGADTQYF
13	TRBV6-1	TRBJ2-7	CASRETGLYEQYF
14	TRBV6-5	TRBJ2-5	CASGATLLQETQYF
12	TRBV6-6	NA	CASSFPWDEQFF
20	TRBV4-3	TRBJ2-6	CASSQDGSRQGIAGANVLTF
14	TRBV10-3	TRBJ1-2	CAISARDRGEGCTF
11	TRBV2	TRBJ1-2	CASSPYHGYTF
14	TRBV25-1	TRBJ2-7	CASSVWREGPEQYF
11	TRBV9	TRBJ2-5	CASSVGLEQYF
16	TRBV19	TRBJ2-1	CASSMSDRGHYNEQFF
14	TRBV7-2	TRBJ2-5	CASSLDTSQETQYF
16	TRBV19	TRBJ1-5	CASSILRGTGGQPQHF
15	TRBV7-6	TRBJ1-2	CASSLGPRGGDGYTF
13	TRBV2	TRBJ2-5	CASSETYQETQYF
15	TRBV20-1	TRBJ1-2	CSARMVGQGATGYTF
14	TRBV13	TRBJ2-7	CASSRGTSTYEQYF
13	TRBV28	TRBJ1-5	CASSLGVLQPQHF